This is a list of T cell receptor beta chains from one sample in a study of blood T cell repertoires in COVID-19. Here immunoSEQ multiplex PCR was the method, and the copy in TCRdb shows in-frame clones only, minus some. The repertoire holds some 98,000 clones, with almost 85% as singletons. Source material: peripheral blood. Receptors were obtained from a man in his 70s with acute or convalescent COVID-19. CDR3s include the opening cysteine and the closing phenylalanine or tryptophan. Each record gives: D gene, V gene, clone size, J gene, CDR3 DNA, CDR3 protein. A D gene is named only where the DNA matches it firmly. Not every row has a clone size; where given, it reads once, few, many or a size class.

TRBD2,TRBV7-9,few,TRBJ2-5,TGTGCCAGCTTATCCTATGGACGTAGCGGGAGAGGACGAGAGACCCAGTACTTC,CASLSYGRSGRGRETQYF
NA,TRBV2,NA,TRBJ2-1,TGTGCCAGCAGGGAGTCCCCCAATGAGCAGTTCTTC,CASRESPNEQFF
NA,TRBV9,few,TRBJ1-1,TGTGCCAGCAGCCCTCGACTTGATGCTGAAGCTTTCTTT,CASSPRLDAEAFF
NA,TRBV7-8,NA,TRBJ2-2,TGTGCCAGCAGCATCACTCCGGACACCGGGGAGCTGTTTTTT,CASSITPDTGELFF
NA,TRBV4-3,NA,TRBJ2-4,TGCGCCAGCAGCCAAGAAAGGGGAGCCAAAAACATTCAGTACTTC,CASSQERGAKNIQYF
TRBD2,TRBV5-1,NA,TRBJ2-3,TGCGCCAGCAGCTTTGAGCGGGGGGGCCGGGATACGCAGTATTTT,CASSFERGGRDTQYF
NA,TRBV5-4,NA,TRBJ2-2,TGTGCCAGCAGTTTCGGACAGACCTACACCGGGGAGCTGTTTTTT,CASSFGQTYTGELFF
TRBD2,TRBV27,NA,TRBJ2-7,TGTGCCAGCAGTTTAGTAGCGGGAGTACCCTCCTACGAGCAGTACTTC,CASSLVAGVPSYEQYF
TRBD1,TRBV28,few,TRBJ1-1,TGTGCCAGCAGTGTAGGGACAGGGGGCCACCTAATGGACACTGAAGCTTTCTTT,CASSVGTGGHLMDTEAFF
NA,TRBV30,NA,TRBJ2-5,TGTGCCTGGAGTGTTGGGGGGGCAGGGCAAGAGACCCAGTACTTC,CAWSVGGAGQETQYF
NA,TRBV6-5,NA,TRBJ2-1,TGTGCCAGCAGTTACGAGGGGGCGGGGACCCAGTTCTTC,CASSYEGAGTQFF
TRBD2,TRBV10-3,NA,TRBJ2-3,TGTGCCATCAGTGAGTCAAGTAGCGGGATAACAGATACGCAGTATTTT,CAISESSSGITDTQYF
TRBD1,TRBV30,few,TRBJ1-5,TGTGCCTGGAGTGTATACGGGACAGGGAGTCAGCCCCAGCATTTT,CAWSVYGTGSQPQHF
NA,TRBV5-8,NA,TRBJ1-4,TGTGCCAGCAGCCCTCGAGCGGGGGACCGACTCTCCTACGAAAAACTGTTTTTT,CASSPRAGDRLSYEKLFF
NA,TRBV2,NA,TRBJ1-2,TGTGCCAGCGGGGGGGGCCGAGTAACTAACTATGGCTACACCTTC,CASGGGRVTNYGYTF
TRBD2,TRBV29-1,NA,TRBJ2-1,TGCAGCGTTGTACAGGGGGGATCTAGCGGGAGCCTAAATGAGCAGTTCTTC,CSVVQGGSSGSLNEQFF
NA,TRBV7-9,NA,TRBJ1-1,TGTGCCAGCAGCCTAGATACAAACACTGAAGCTTTCTTT,CASSLDTNTEAFF
TRBD2,TRBV30,NA,TRBJ2-5,TGTGCCTGGAGCGGTGTACTAGCGGGAAAAGAGACCCAGTACTTC,CAWSGVLAGKETQYF
NA,TRBV5-4,NA,TRBJ2-1,TGTGCCAGCAGCTTAGGGGGAGATTACAATGAGCAGTTCTTC,CASSLGGDYNEQFF
NA,TRBV18,NA,TRBJ2-7,TGTGCCAGCTCACCGAAATCCGGGAGCCCGGGGGAGCAGTACTTC,CASSPKSGSPGEQYF
TRBD1,TRBV6-2/TRBV6-3,once,TRBJ1-5,TGTGCCAGCAGCCCCACCCACAGGGGAACGAATCAGCCCCAGCATTTT,CASSPTHRGTNQPQHF
NA,TRBV7-9,NA,TRBJ1-1,TGTGCCAGCAGCTTAGCGTCTCGGGGGGAAGCTTTCTTT,CASSLASRGEAFF
TRBD1,TRBV6-5,NA,TRBJ1-6,TGTGCCAGCAGCGGGACAGGCCCTTCACCCCTCCACTTT,CASSGTGPSPLHF
NA,TRBV11-2,NA,TRBJ1-1,TGTGCCAGCAGCCGGAGCCGCGGGGGGAACACTGAAGCTTTCTTT,CASSRSRGGNTEAFF
NA,TRBV29-1,NA,TRBJ1-1,TGCAGCGTAGGGGGATCCACTGAAGCTTTCTTT,CSVGGSTEAFF
NA,TRBV30,once,TRBJ1-2,TGTGCCTGGAGGGCGGACACGACCTATGGCTACACCTTC,CAWRADTTYGYTF
NA,TRBV11-3,NA,TRBJ2-1,TGTGCCAGCAGCTTAGATCCGGGAGTATGGAATGAGCAGTTCTTC,CASSLDPGVWNEQFF
NA,TRBV6-1,NA,TRBJ2-1,TGTGCCAGCAGTGAACCCGGACACCCAGTGGATGAGCAGTTCTTC,CASSEPGHPVDEQFF
TRBD1,TRBV6-5,NA,TRBJ1-5,TGTGCCAGCAGTTACTCGCATGACAGGGCCCAGCCCCAGCATTTT,CASSYSHDRAQPQHF